The 10 T cell receptor beta chains listed next were all sequenced from one sample in a study of Ad26.COV2.S vaccination and SARS-CoV-2 variants (dated by TCRdb to the early 2020s). The protocol used for the library was the immunoSEQ multiplex PCR assay. Here the immuneACCESS table is served through TCRdb, limited to in-frame sequences with V and J called. Missing clones are a known gap in these copies; in checked studies unresolved V genes cover under half, and the rest lacks a known reason. Here the sample has around 300,000 clones; roughly 90% occur a single time. The top ten constitute approximately 5% of the sample. The sample's treatment or condition label, decoded: over 15 received Ad26.COV2.S at low or high dose, single or two shots; about 5 received placebo; per-sample allocation not given. Repertoires of vaccine and placebo recipients were sequenced from samples taken on day 63 after the first injection.

Sample: peripheral blood, taken in a trial of Ad26.COV2.S vaccine versus placebo. Receptor source: a person between 18 and 65 years old who received the Ad26.COV2.S COVID-19 vaccine or a placebo.

The chain couples TRBV27 to TRBJ2-6; the D gene is possibly TRBD1 (6 bases). The V and J ends lost 6 bases and 7 bases respectively, with 19 bases between them. Per germline, CDR1 MNHEY and CDR2 SMNVEV (reference sequence). The CDR3 has 16 residues. The CDR3 DNA is TGTGCCAGCAGCCCCAACCGGGACAAGGGTGCCAACGTCCTGACTTTC. Amino acid sequence: CASSPNRDKGANVLTF.

About this clone itself: Other DNA sequences in this specimen translate into the identical CDR3. This chain joins TRBV9 and TRBJ1-1, with D hard to call. Germline V gene data show CDR1 as SGDLS and CDR2 as YYNGEE. Trimming shortened V by 0 bases and J by 1 base, and 7 bases separated the two germline ends. CDR3 size: 14 residues. CDR3 nucleotide sequence: TGTGCCAGCAGCGTAGCCTCAGGGAACACTGAAGCTTTCTTT. Its protein product is CASSVASGNTEAFF.

The chain combines TRBV5-6 with TRBJ2-1, with 9 positions matching TRBD2. The germline CDR1 and CDR2 sequences are SGHDT and YYEEEE. The CDR3 extends over 14 amino acids. With 2 bases clipped from V and 5 bases from J, the junction kept 2 bases outside the gene matches. The CDR3 bases are TGTGCCAGCAGCTTCTCTAGCGGGAACAATGAGCAGTTCTTC. Protein: CASSFSSGNNEQFF. Full variable domain (remainder filled in from reference TRBV5-6 and TRBJ2-1): DAGVTQSPTHLIKTRGQQVTLRCSPKSGHDTVSWYQQALGQGPQFIFQYYEEEERQRGNFPDRFSGHQFPNYSSELNVNALLLGDSALYLCASSFSSGNNEQFFGPGTRLTVL.

The rearrangement links TRBV6-5 to TRBJ1-1, with unresolved D. Trimming pared 0 bases from V and 4 bases from J, leaving 12 bases between. Germline V gives CDR1 MNHEY, CDR2 SVGAGI. The CDR3 loop spans 15 amino acids. For the CDR3, the DNA is TGTGCCAGCAGTTACTCGAGTAGAGTATCCACTGAAGCTTTCTTT. It is translated as CASSYSSRVSTEAFF.

The V and J genes are TRBV7-9 and TRBJ1-4; 9 nucleotides align to TRBD1. Trimming cost V 5 bases and J 4 bases; bases outside gene matches: 5. CDR1 and CDR2 (germline): SEHNR, FQNEAQ (reference sequence). The CDR3 sequence is 15 residues long. The CDR3 protein is CASSERQGDNEKLFF. CDR3 bases: TGTGCCAGCAGCGAACGACAGGGGGATAATGAAAAACTGTTTTTT.

V and J are TRBV10-3 and TRBJ1-3; TRBD1 agrees at 7 bases. V shed 6 bases and J 2 bases; nucleotides not matched to a gene: 1. The CDR3 has 13 residues. From germline, CDR1 is ENHRY and CDR2 SYGVKD. This CDR3 reads CAISGTAGNTIYF. The CDR3 DNA reads as TGTGCCATCAGCGGGACAGCTGGAAACACCATATATTTT.

The V call is TRBV3-1 (or the pseudogene TRBV3-2), the J call TRBJ1-3; no clear D. This CDR3 is 16 amino acids long. With 0 bases removed from V and 0 bases from J, the gap between germline ends came to 9 bases. Germline CDR1 is LGHDT and CDR2 is YNNKEL (reference sequence). The CDR3 region is CASSQDGVSSGNTIYF. CDR3 bases: TGTGCCAGCAGCCAAGACGGCGTTAGCTCTGGAAACACCATATATTTT.

The chain joins TRBV5-1 to TRBJ2-3; 8 nucleotides agree with TRBD2. CDR3 size: 16 residues. Germline CDR1 and CDR2: SGHRS and YFSETQ. V shed 2 bases and J 3 bases; nucleotides not matched to a gene: 8. The CDR3 DNA reads TGCGCCAGCAGCTTCTGGAGCGGGAGTAGAACAGATACGCAGTATTTT. Protein: CASSFWSGSRTDTQYF.

The V call is TRBV10-3, the J call TRBJ1-2; D perhaps matches TRBD1 (6 bases). CDR3 size: 15 residues. The germline CDR1 and CDR2 sequences are ENHRY and SYGVKD. V gave up 7 bases and J gave up 5 bases, with 20 bases separating them. CDR3 in amino acids: CAITPTGTPSYGYTF. CDR3 DNA sequence: TGTGCCATCACCCCAACCGGGACACCTTCTTATGGCTACACCTTC.

The chain links TRBV5-1 to TRBJ1-2, with D hard to call. This CDR3 region has 13 residues. Germline V CDR1 and CDR2: SGHRS, YFSETQ. V lost 1 base, J lost 6 bases, and 10 bases lay in between. The CDR3 spells CASSLFASDGYTF. The CDR3 nucleotides read TGCGCCAGCAGCTTGTTTGCGTCAGATGGCTACACCTTC.